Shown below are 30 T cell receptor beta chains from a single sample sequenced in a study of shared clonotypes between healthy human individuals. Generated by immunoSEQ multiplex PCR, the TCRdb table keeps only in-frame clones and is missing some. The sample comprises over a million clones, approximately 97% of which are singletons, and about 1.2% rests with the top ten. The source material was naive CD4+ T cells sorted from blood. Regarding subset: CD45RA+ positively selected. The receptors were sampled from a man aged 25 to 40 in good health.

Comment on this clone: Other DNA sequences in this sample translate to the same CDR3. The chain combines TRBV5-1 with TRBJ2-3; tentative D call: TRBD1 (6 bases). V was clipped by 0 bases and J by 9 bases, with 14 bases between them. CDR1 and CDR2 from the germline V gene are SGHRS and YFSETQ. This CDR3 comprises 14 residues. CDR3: CASSLGGEGDTQYF. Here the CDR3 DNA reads TGCGCCAGCAGCTTGGGGGGCGAGGGGGACACGCAGTATTTT.

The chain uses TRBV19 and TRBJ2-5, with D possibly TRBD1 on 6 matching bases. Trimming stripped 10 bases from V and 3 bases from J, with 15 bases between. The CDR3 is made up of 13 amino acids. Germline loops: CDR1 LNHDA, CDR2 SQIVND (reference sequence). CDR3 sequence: CATKLAGEETQYF. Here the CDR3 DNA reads TGTGCCACCAAACTGGCAGGGGAAGAGACCCAGTACTTC. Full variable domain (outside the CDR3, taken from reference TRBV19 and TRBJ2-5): DGGITQSPKYLFRKEGQNVTLSCEQNLNHDAMYWYRQDPGQGLRLIYYSQIVNDFQKGDIAEGYSVSREKKESFPLTVTSAQKNPTAFYLCATKLAGEETQYFGPGTRLLVL.

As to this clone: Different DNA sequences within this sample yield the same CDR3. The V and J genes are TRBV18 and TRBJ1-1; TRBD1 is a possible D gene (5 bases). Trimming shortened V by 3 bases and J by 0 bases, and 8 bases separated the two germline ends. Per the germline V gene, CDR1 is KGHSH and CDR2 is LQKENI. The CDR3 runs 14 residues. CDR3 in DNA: TGTGCCAGCTCACCGGGGGGAATGAACACTGAAGCTTTCTTT. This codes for CASSPGGMNTEAFF.

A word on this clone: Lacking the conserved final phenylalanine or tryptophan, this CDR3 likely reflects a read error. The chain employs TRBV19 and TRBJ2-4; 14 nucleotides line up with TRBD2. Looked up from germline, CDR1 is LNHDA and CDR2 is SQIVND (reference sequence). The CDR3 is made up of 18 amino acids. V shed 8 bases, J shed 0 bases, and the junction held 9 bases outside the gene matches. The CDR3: CASRPGLAGAGAKNIQYL. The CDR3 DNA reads TGTGCCAGTCGACCGGGACTAGCGGGAGCGGGAGCCAAAAACATTCAGTACCTC.

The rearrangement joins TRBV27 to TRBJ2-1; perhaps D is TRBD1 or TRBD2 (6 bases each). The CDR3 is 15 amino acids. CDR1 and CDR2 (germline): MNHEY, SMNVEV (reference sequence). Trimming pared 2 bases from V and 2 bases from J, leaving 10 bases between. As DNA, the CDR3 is TGTGCCAGCAGTTTACGCGGGACAACCTACAATGAGCAGTTCTTC. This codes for CASSLRGTTYNEQFF.

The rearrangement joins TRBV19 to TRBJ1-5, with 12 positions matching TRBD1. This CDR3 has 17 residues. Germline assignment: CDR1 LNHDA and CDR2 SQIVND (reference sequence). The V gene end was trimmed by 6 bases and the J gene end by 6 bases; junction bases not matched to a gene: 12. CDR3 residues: CASRKTGTGGVAQPQHF. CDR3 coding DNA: TGTGCCAGTAGAAAGACCGGGACAGGGGGCGTTGCTCAGCCCCAGCATTTT.

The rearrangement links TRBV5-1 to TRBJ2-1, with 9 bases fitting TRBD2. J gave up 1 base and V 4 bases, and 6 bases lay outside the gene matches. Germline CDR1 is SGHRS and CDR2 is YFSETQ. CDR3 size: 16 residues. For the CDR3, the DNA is TGCGCCAGCAGCCCCCCGGCGGGAGGGTCCTACAATGAGCAGTTCTTC. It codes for CASSPPAGGSYNEQFF.

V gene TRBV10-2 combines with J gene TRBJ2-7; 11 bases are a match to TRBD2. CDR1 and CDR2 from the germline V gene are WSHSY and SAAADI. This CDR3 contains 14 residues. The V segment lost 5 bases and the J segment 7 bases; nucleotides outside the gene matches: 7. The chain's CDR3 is CASSPTSGTGEQYF. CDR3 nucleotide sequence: TGCGCCAGCAGTCCGACTAGCGGGACAGGAGAGCAGTACTTC.

Written as DNA, the CDR3 is TGTGCCAGCAGCAGCGGGAGCTCCTACAATGAGCAGTTCTTC. Translated, it gives CASSSGSSYNEQFF. The chain links TRBV14 to TRBJ2-1; 8 bases match TRBD2. Per the germline V gene, CDR1 is SGHDN and CDR2 is FVKESK. J gave up 0 bases and V 5 bases, and 0 bases lay outside the gene matches. The CDR3 has 14 residues.

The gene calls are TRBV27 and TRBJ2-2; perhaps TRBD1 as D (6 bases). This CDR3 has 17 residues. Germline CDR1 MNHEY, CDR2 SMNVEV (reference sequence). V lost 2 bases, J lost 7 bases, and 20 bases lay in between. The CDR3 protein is CASSLNFGQGQVGELFF. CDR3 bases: TGTGCCAGCAGTTTAAACTTCGGGCAGGGGCAGGTCGGGGAGCTGTTTTTT.

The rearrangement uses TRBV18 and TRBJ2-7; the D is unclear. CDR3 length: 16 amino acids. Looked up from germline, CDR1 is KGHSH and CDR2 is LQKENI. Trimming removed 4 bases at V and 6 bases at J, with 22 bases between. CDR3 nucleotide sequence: TGTGCCAGCTCACAGACTTCGACCAGCAAGGTAATCGAGCAGTACTTC. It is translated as CASSQTSTSKVIEQYF.

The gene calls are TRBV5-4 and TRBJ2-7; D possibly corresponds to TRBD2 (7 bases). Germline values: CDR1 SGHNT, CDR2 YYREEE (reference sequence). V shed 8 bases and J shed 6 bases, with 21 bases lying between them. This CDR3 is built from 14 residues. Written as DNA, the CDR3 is TGTGCCAGTCCTAGGGGGGGACGGCGGGCCGAGCAGTACTTC. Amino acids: CASPRGGRRAEQYF. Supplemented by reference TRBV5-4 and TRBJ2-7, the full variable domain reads ETGVTQSPTHLIKTRGQQVTLRCSSQSGHNTVSWYQQALGQGPQFIFQYYREEENGRGNFPPRFSGLQFPNYSSELNVNALELDDSALYLCASPRGGRRAEQYFGPGTRLTVT.

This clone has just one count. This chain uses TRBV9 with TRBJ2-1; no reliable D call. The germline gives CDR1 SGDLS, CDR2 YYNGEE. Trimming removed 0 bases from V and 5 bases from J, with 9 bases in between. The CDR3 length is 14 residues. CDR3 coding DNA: TGTGCCAGCAGCGTAGCAGGTGGGGACAATGAGCAGTTCTTC. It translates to CASSVAGGDNEQFF.

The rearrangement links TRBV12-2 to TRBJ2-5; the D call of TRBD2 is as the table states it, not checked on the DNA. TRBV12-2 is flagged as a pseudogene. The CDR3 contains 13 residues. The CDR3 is CASRAALKETQYF. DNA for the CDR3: TGTGCAAGTCGGGCGGCCCTTAAAGAGACCCAGTACTTC.

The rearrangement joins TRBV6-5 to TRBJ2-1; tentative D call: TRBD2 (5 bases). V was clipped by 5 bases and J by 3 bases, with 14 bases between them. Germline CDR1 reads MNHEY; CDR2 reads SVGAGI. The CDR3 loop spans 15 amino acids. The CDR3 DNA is TGTGCCAGCAGTAGAATAAGCCGGGACTACAATGAGCAGTTCTTC. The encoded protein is CASSRISRDYNEQFF.

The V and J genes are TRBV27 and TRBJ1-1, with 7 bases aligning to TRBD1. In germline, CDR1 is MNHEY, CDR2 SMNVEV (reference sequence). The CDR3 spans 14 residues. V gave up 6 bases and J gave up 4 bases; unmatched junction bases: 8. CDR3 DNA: TGTGCCAGCAGCAATTGGGGGGACAGCACTGAAGCTTTCTTT. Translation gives CASSNWGDSTEAFF.

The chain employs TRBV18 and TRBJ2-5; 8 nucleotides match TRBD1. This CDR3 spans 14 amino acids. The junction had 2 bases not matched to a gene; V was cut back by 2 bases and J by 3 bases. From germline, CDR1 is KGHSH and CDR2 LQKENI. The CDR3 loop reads CASSPDRGEETQYF. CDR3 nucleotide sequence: TGTGCCAGCTCACCAGACAGGGGTGAAGAGACCCAGTACTTC.

The DNA of the CDR3 is TGTGCCAGCAGCTCAACGGACAGGGGCTACGAGCAGTACTTC. Translating gives CASSSTDRGYEQYF. The chain links TRBV7-6 to TRBJ2-7; 9 bases line up with TRBD1. V was clipped by 4 bases and J by 3 bases; unmatched bases: 4. The CDR3 is 14 residues long. Germline V lookup: CDR1 SGHVS, CDR2 FNYEAQ.

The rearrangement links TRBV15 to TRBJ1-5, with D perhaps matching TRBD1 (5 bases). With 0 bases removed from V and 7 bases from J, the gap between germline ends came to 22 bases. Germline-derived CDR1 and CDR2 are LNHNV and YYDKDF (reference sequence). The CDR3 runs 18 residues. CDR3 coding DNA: TGTGCCACCAGCAGAGATTGGGGGGGTTCGGGAGCGGGCCAGCCCCAGCATTTT. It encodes CATSRDWGGSGAGQPQHF.

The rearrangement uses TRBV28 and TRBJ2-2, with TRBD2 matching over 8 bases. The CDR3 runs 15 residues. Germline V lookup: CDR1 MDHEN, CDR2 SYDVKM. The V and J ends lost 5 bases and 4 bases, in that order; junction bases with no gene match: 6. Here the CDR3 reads CASSPPLAGTGELFF. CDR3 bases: TGTGCCAGCAGTCCTCCCCTAGCGGGCACCGGGGAGCTGTTTTTT.

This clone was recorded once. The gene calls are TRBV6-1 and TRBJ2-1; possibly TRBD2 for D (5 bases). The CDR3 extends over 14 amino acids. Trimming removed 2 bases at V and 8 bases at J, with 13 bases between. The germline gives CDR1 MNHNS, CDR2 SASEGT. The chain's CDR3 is CASSESRTLHEQFF. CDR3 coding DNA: TGTGCCAGCAGTGAATCTAGGACTCTACATGAGCAGTTCTTC.

This CDR3 reads CASSLTGQDYEQYF. As DNA, the CDR3 is TGTGCCAGCAGCTTGACTGGACAGGACTACGAGCAGTACTTC. The chain employs TRBV7-8 and TRBJ2-7, with 7 bases lining up with TRBD1. The V segment lost 3 bases and the J segment 3 bases; nucleotides outside the gene matches: 5. The CDR3 runs 14 residues. From germline, CDR1 is SGHVS and CDR2 FQNEAQ.

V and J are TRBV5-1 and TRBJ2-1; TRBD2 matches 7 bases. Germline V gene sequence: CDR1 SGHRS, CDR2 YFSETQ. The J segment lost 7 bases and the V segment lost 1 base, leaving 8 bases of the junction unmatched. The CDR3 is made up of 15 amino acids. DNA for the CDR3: TGCGCCAGCAGCTTGTTGGGGGGAGGGCCTAATGAGCAGTTCTTC. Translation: CASSLLGGGPNEQFF.

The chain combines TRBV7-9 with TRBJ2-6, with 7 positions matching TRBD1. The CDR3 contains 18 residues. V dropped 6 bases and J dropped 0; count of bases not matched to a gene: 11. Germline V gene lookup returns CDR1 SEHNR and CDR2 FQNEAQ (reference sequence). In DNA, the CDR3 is TGTGCCAGCAGTAAACCCCGAGGGGGCGGCTCTGGGGCCAACGTCCTGACTTTC. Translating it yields CASSKPRGGGSGANVLTF.

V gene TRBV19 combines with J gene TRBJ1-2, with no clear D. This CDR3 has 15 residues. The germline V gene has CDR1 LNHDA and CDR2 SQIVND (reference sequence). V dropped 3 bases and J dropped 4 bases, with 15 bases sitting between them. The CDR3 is CASSINQRTIYGYTF. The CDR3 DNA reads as TGTGCCAGTAGTATCAACCAGAGGACGATCTATGGCTACACCTTC.

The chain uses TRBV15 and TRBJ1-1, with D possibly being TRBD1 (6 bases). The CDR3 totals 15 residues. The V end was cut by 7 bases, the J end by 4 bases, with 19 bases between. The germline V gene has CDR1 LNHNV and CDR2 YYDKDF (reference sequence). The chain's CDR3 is CATKSQGGFGTEAFF. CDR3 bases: TGTGCCACCAAGTCACAGGGTGGATTCGGCACTGAAGCTTTCTTT.

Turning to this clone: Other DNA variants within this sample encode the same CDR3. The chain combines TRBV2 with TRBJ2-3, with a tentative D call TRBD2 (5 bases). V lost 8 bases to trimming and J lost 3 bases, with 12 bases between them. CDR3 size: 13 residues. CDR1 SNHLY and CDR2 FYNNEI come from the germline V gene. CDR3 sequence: CASRGRGTDTQYF. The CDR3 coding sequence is TGTGCCAGCCGAGGACGGGGTACAGATACGCAGTATTTT.

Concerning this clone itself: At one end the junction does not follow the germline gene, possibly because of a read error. CDR3 nucleotides: TGTGCCATCAGTGATAGGGACGGTCGACCCCCTAGCTATCAGCCCCAGCATTTT. It specifies CAISDRDGRPPSYQPQHF. V and J are TRBV10-3 and TRBJ1-5; TRBD1 is a possible D gene (5 bases). The CDR3 totals 18 residues. The germline gives CDR1 ENHRY, CDR2 SYGVKD.

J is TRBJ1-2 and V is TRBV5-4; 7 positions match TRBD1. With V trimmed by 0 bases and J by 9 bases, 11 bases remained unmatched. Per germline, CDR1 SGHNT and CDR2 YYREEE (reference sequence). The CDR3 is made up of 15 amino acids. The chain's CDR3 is CASSLGTGGLSSYTF. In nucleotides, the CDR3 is TGTGCCAGCAGCTTGGGGACAGGAGGACTTTCGAGCTACACCTTC.

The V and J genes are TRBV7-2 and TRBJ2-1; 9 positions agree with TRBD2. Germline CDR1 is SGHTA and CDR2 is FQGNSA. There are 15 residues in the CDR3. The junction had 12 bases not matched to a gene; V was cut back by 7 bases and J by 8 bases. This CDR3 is CASTSLAGVVDEQFF. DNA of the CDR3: TGTGCCAGCACCTCATTAGCGGGAGTCGTCGATGAGCAGTTCTTC. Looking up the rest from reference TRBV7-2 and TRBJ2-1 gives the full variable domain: GAGVSQSPSNKVTEKGKDVELRCDPISGHTALYWYRQSLGQGLEFLIYFQGNSAPDKSGLPSDRFSAERTGGSVSTLTIQRTQQEDSAVYLCASTSLAGVVDEQFFGPGTRLTVL.